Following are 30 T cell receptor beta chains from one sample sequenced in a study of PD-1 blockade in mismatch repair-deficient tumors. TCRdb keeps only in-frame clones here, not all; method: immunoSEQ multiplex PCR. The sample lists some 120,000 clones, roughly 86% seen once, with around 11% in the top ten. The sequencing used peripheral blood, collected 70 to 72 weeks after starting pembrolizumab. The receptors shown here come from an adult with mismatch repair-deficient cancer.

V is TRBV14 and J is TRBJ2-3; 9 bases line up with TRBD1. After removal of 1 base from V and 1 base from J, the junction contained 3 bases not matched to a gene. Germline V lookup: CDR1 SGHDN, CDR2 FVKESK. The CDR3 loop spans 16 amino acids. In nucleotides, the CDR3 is TGTGCCAGCAGCCAAGTTAGGACAGGGGGCACAGATACGCAGTATTTT. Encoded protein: CASSQVRTGGTDTQYF.

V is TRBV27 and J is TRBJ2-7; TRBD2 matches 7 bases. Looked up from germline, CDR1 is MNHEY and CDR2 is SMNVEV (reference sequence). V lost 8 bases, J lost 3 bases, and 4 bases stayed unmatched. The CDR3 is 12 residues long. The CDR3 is CASGGEGYEQYF. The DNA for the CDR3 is TGTGCCAGCGGTGGGGAGGGCTACGAGCAGTACTTC.

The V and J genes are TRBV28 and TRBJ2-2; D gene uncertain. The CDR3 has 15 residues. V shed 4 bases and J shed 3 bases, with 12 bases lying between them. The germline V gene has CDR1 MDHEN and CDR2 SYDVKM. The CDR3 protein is CASSSRRSYTGELFF. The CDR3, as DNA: TGTGCCAGCAGTTCCCGCCGGTCCTACACCGGGGAGCTGTTTTTT.

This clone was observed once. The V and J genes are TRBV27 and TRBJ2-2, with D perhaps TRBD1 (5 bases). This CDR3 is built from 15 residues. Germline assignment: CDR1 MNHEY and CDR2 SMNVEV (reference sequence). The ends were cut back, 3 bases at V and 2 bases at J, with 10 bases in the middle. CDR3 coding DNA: TGTGCCAGCAGTTTGCGGCAGGGAAACACCGGGGAGCTGTTTTTT. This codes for CASSLRQGNTGELFF.

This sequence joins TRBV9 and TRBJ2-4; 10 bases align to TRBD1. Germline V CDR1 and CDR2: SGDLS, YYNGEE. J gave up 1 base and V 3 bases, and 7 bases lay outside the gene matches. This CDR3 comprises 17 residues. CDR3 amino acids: CASSAKAGQGAKNIQYF. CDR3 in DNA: TGTGCCAGCAGCGCTAAAGCGGGACAGGGGGCCAAAAACATTCAGTACTTC.

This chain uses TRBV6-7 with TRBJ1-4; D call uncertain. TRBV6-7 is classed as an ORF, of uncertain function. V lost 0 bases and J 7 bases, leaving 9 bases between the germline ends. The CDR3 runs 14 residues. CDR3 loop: CASSYSILREKLFF. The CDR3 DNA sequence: TGTGCCAGCAGTTACTCGATTCTTCGTGAAAAACTGTTTTTT.

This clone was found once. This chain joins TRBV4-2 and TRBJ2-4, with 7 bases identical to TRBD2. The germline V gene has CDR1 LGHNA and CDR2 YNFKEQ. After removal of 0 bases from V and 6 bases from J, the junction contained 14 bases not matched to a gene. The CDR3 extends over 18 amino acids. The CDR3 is CASSQEGPWAGVANIQYF. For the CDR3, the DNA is TGTGCCAGCAGCCAAGAGGGTCCCTGGGCGGGAGTGGCAAACATTCAGTACTTC.

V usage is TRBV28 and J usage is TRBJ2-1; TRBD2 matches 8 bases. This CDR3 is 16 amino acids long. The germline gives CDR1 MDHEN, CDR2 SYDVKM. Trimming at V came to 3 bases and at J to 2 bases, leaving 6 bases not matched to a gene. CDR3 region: CASSFGSGGAYNEQFF. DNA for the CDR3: TGTGCCAGCAGTTTCGGTTCGGGAGGGGCCTACAATGAGCAGTTCTTC.

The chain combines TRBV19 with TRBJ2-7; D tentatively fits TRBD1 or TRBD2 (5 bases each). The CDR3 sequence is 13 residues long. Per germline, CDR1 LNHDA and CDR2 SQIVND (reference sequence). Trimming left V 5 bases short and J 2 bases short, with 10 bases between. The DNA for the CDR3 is TGTGCCAGTAGTGCGAGGGGAGCCTACGAGCAGTACTTC. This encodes CASSARGAYEQYF. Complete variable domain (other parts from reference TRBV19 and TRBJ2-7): DGGITQSPKYLFRKEGQNVTLSCEQNLNHDAMYWYRQDPGQGLRLIYYSQIVNDFQKGDIAEGYSVSREKKESFPLTVTSAQKNPTAFYLCASSARGAYEQYFGPGTRLTVT.

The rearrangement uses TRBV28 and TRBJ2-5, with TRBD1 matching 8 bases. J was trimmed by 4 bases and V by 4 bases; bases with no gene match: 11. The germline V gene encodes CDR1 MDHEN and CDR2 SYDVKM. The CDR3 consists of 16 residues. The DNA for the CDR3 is TGTGCCAGCAGTTCCATCGGACAGGGAGGACGAGAGACCCAGTACTTC. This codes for CASSSIGQGGRETQYF.

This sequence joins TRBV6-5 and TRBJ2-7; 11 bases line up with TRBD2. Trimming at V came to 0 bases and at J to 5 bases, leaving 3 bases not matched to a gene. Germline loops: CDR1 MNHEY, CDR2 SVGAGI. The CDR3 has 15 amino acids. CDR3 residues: CASSYSTSGNDEQYF. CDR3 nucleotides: TGTGCCAGCAGTTACTCGACTAGCGGGAACGACGAGCAGTACTTC.

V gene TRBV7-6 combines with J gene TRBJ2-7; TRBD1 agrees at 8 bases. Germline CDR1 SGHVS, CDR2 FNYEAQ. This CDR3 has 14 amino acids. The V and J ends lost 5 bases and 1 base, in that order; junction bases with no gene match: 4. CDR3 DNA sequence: TGTGCCAGCAGCCAAACAGGGGGTTCCTACGAGCAGTACTTC. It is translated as CASSQTGGSYEQYF.

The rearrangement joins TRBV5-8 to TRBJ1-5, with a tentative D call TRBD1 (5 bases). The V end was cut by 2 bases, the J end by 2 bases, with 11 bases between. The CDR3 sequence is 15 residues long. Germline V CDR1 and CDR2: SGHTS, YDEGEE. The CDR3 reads CASSFREGGNQPQHF. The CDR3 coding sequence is TGTGCCAGCAGCTTCCGGGAAGGGGGCAATCAGCCCCAGCATTTT. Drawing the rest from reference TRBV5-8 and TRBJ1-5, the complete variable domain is EAGVTQSPTHLIKTRGQQATLRCSPISGHTSVYWYQQALGLGLQFLLWYDEGEERNRGNFPPRFSGRQFPNYSSELNVNALELEDSALYLCASSFREGGNQPQHFGDGTRLSIL.

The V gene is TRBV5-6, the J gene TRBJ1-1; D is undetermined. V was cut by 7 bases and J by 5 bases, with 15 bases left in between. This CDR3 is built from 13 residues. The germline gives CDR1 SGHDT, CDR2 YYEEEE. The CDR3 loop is CASGQLVGTEAFF. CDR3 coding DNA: TGTGCCAGCGGTCAGCTGGTAGGGACTGAAGCTTTCTTT. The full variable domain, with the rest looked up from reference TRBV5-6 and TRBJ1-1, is DAGVTQSPTHLIKTRGQQVTLRCSPKSGHDTVSWYQQALGQGPQFIFQYYEEEERQRGNFPDRFSGHQFPNYSSELNVNALLLGDSALYLCASGQLVGTEAFFGQGTRLTVV.

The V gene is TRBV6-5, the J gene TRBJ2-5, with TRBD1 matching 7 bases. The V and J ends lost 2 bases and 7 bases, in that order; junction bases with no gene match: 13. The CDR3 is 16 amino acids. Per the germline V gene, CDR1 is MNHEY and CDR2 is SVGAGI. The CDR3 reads CASSYAGTDTRATQYF. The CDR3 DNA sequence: TGTGCCAGCAGTTACGCCGGGACAGACACAAGAGCGACCCAGTACTTC.

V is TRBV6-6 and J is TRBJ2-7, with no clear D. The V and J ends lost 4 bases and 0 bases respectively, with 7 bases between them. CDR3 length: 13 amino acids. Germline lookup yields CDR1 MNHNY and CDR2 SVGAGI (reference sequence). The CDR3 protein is CASSFRVSYEQYF. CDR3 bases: TGTGCCAGCAGTTTCCGGGTCTCCTACGAGCAGTACTTC.

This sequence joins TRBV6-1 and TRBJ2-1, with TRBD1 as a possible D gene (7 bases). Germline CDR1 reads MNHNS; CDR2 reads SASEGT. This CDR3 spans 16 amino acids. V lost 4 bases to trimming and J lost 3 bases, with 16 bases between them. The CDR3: CASSAFGGQYYNEQFF. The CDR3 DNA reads TGTGCCAGCAGTGCCTTCGGGGGACAGTACTACAATGAGCAGTTCTTC.

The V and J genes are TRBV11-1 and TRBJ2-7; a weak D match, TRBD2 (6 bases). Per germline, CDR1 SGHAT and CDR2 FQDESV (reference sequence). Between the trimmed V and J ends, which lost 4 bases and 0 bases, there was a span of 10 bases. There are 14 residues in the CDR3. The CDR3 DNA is TGTGCCAGCAGCTCGACCGGGAGCTCCTACGAGCAGTACTTC. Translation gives CASSSTGSSYEQYF.

The CDR3 bases are TGTGCCAGCAGCGTAGTTGACAGGCGGGGGCTGAACTATGGCTACACCTTC. It codes for CASSVVDRRGLNYGYTF. The rearrangement links TRBV9 to TRBJ1-2; D possibly corresponds to TRBD1 (6 bases). Deletions cut 0 bases from V and 2 bases from J, with 17 bases between. Germline V lookup: CDR1 SGDLS, CDR2 YYNGEE. CDR3 length: 17 amino acids.

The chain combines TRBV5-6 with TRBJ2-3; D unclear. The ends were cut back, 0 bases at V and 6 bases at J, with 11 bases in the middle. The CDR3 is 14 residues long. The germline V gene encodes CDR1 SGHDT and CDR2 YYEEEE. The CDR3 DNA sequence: TGTGCCAGCAGCTTGGTCCCCAAGGGTGATACGCAGTATTTT. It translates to CASSLVPKGDTQYF.

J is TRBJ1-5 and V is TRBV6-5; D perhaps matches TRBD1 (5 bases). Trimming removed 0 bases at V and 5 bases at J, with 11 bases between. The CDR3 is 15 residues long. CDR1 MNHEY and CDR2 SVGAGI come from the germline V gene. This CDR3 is CASSYSAGGDQPQHF. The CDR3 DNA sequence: TGTGCCAGCAGTTACTCGGCGGGGGGAGATCAGCCCCAGCATTTT.

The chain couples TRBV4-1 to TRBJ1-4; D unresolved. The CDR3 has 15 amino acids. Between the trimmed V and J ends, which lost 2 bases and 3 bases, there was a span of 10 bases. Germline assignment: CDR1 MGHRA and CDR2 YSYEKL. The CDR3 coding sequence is TGCGCCAGCAGCCAAAGGGTGACGTCTAATGAAAAACTGTTTTTT. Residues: CASSQRVTSNEKLFF.

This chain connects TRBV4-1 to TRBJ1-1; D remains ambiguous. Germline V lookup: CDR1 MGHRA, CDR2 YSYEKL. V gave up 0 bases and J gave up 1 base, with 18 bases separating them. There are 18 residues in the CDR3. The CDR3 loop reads CASSQDLQLASRNTEAFF. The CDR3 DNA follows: TGCGCCAGCAGCCAAGATCTCCAGTTAGCAAGTCGGAACACTGAAGCTTTCTTT.

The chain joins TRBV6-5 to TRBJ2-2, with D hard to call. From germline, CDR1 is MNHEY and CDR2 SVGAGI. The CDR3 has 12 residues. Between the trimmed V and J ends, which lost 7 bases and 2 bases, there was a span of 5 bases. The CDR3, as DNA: TGTGCCAGCACCTTTAACACCGGGGAGCTGTTTTTT. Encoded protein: CASTFNTGELFF.

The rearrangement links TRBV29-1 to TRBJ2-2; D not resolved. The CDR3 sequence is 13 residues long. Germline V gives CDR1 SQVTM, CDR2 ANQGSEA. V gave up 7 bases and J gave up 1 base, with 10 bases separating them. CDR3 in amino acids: CSATRLNTGELFF. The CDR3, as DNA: TGCAGCGCTACGAGACTGAACACCGGGGAGCTGTTTTTT.

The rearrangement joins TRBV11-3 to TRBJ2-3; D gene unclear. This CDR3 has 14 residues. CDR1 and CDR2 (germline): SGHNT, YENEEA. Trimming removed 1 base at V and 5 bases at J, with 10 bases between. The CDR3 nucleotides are TGTGCCAGCAGCTTAGGTCTTATCAGAGATACGCAGTATTTT. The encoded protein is CASSLGLIRDTQYF.

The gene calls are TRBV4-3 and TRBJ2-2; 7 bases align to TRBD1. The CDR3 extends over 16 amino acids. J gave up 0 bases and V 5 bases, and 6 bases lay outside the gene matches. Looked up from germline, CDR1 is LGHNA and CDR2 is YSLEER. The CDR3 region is CASSTRTGANTGELFF. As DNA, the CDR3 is TGCGCCAGCAGCACCCGGACAGGAGCGAACACCGGGGAGCTGTTTTTT.

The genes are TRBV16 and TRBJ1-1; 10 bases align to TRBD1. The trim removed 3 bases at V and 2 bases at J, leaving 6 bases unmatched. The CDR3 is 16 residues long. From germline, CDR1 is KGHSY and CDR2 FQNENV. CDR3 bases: TGTGCCAGCAGCCATTATCGGACAGGGGGAAACACTGAAGCTTTCTTT. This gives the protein CASSHYRTGGNTEAFF.

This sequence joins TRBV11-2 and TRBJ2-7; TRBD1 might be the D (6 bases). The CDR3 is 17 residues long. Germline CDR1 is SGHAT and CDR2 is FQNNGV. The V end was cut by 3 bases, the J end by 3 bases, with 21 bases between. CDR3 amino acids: CASSFYQVVGRGYEQYF. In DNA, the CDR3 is TGTGCCAGCAGCTTTTATCAGGTCGTAGGCAGGGGCTACGAGCAGTACTTC.

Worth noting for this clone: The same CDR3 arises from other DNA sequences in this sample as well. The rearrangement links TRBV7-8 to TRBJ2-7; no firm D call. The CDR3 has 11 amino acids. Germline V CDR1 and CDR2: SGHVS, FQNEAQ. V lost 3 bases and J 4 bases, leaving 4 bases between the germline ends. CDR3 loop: CASSFSYEQYF. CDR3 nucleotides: TGTGCCAGCAGCTTTTCTTACGAGCAGTACTTC. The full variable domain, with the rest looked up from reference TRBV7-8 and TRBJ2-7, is GAGVSQSPRYKVAKRGQDVALRCDPISGHVSLFWYQQALGQGPEFLTYFQNEAQLDKSGLPSDRFFAERPEGSVSTLKIQRTQQEDSAVYLCASSFSYEQYFGPGTRLTVT.